One and the same sample provided the 13 T cell receptor beta chains below, sequenced in a study of spatial heterogeneity in lung cancer. Study-wide results and limits: Mutation counts in tumors were tracked by counts of expanded intratumoral alpha and beta TCRs.

These receptors lack a known antigen. TCRdb analysed the 5' RACE reads with MiXCR anew, one entry per CDR3 protein. The table records thousands of distinct CDR3 sequences, roughly an eighth of them present only once. Time point reported: sample taken at primary tumor resection. This specimen was lung tumor tissue, taken at surgery. The source is a male donor with early-stage non-small cell lung cancer.

Concerning this clonotype: Because this beta chain is a stray read in a library intended to capture alpha chains, its abundance should not be given much weight. The CDR3 sequence: CASSLTSGAQETQYF. The DNA for the CDR3 is TGTGCCAGCAGTTTGACTAGCGGGGCGCAAGAGACCCAGTACTTC. The chain links TRBV27 to TRBJ2-5; TRBD2 agrees at 11 bases. CDR1 and CDR2 (germline): MNHEY, SMNVEV (reference sequence). This CDR3 contains 15 residues. J lost 2 bases, V lost 3 bases, and 2 bases had no gene match.

The table lists this clonotype with many counts. Found in a library prepared for alpha chains, this beta chain is an off-target read, and its abundance has little meaning. The chain uses TRBV4-2 and TRBJ2-3, with D possibly being TRBD1 or TRBD2 (5 bases each). With 0 bases removed from V and 3 bases from J, the gap between germline ends came to 13 bases. CDR1 is LGHNA, CDR2 YNFKEQ, per germline. The CDR3 spans 16 residues. The CDR3 bases are TGTGCCAGCAGCCAAGATTGGGGGAGATCGACAGATACGCAGTATTTT. This sequence encodes CASSQDWGRSTDTQYF.

This clonotype was counted at least ten times. In a library made to pick up alpha chains, this beta chain is a stray read with a size that means little. This rearrangement joins TRBV7-9 to TRBJ1-4, with D maybe TRBD1 (5 bases). The germline V gene has CDR1 SEHNR and CDR2 FQNEAQ (reference sequence). Between the trimmed V and J ends, which lost 5 bases and 8 bases, there was a span of 12 bases. The CDR3 covers 13 residues. The CDR3 DNA follows: TGTGCCAGCAGCCCCCACGGGGGGGAAAAACTGTTTTTT. Protein sequence: CASSPHGGEKLFF.

This clonotype was recorded at least ten times. In a library made to pick up alpha chains, this beta chain is a stray read with a size that means little. The chain couples TRBV19 to TRBJ2-3, with D tentatively TRBD1 (5 bases). Trimming removed 7 bases from V and 0 bases from J, with 17 bases in between. CDR1 and CDR2 from the germline V gene are LNHDA and SQIVND (reference sequence). CDR3 size: 16 residues. CDR3 region: CASNPGRGGSTDTQYF. The DNA for the CDR3 is TGTGCCAGTAACCCTGGAAGGGGCGGCAGCACAGATACGCAGTATTTT.

The table lists this clonotype with many counts. As an off-target read in a library built for alpha chains, this beta chain has a frequency of little significance. The gene calls are TRBV6-6 and TRBJ1-2; tentative D call: TRBD1 (6 bases). This CDR3 contains 16 residues. Trimming cost V 2 bases and J 4 bases, with 17 bases left between them. Germline V CDR1 and CDR2: MNHNY, SVGAGI (reference sequence). The CDR3 sequence is CASSYQDSPAVYGYTF. CDR3 sequence (DNA): TGTGCCAGCAGTTACCAGGACAGCCCCGCGGTCTATGGCTACACCTTC.

This clonotype was detected many times. In a library made to pick up alpha chains, this beta chain is a stray read with a size that means little. The V and J genes are TRBV29-1 and TRBJ1-3, with TRBD1 identical over 7 bases. The V gene's germline CDR1 is SQVTM and CDR2 ANQGSEA. The CDR3 sequence is 13 residues long. The V segment lost 3 bases and the J segment 2 bases; nucleotides outside the gene matches: 1. The CDR3 DNA reads TGCAGCGTTGACCAGGGGGCTGGAAACACCATATATTTT. Its translation: CSVDQGAGNTIYF.

This clonotype was seen at least ten times. This beta chain is a stray read from a library made for alpha chains; its abundance is not meaningful. CDR3 amino acids: CASSERSGANVLTF. The CDR3 nucleotides read TGTGCCAGCAGTGAACGCTCTGGGGCCAACGTCCTGACTTTC. The chain links TRBV2 to TRBJ2-6; no clear D. This CDR3 has 14 amino acids. The germline gives CDR1 SNHLY, CDR2 FYNNEI. V lost 2 bases and J lost 0, with 2 bases in between.

This clonotype occurred once. This beta chain represents an off-target read in a library built for alpha chains; its size is of limited meaning. This chain links TRBV5-1 with TRBJ2-7, with no clear D. V gave up 4 bases and J gave up 2 bases, with 13 bases separating them. CDR1 is SGHRS and CDR2 is YFSETQ in the germline V gene. The CDR3 totals 14 residues. The CDR3 protein is CASSPGDAAYEQYF. CDR3 nucleotides: TGCGCCAGCAGCCCCGGCGATGCCGCCTACGAGCAGTACTTC.

On this clonotype itself: This beta chain lies outside the target of a library built for alpha chains; its clone size means little. The chain employs TRBV29-1 and TRBJ2-7, with 8 bases that match TRBD1. Germline V gives CDR1 SQVTM, CDR2 ANQGSEA. V trimming: 2 bases; J trimming: 12 bases; junction bases outside the gene matches: 6. The CDR3 length is 11 residues. CDR3 loop: CSVETGGSRYF. In DNA, the CDR3 is TGCAGCGTTGAAACAGGGGGGTCGAGGTACTTC.

This clonotype has ten or more counts. As an off-target read in a library built for alpha chains, this beta chain has a frequency of little significance. V is TRBV5-1 and J is TRBJ2-3; tentatively, D is TRBD2 (5 bases). Germline assignment: CDR1 SGHRS and CDR2 YFSETQ. The CDR3 runs 14 residues. Trimming took 4 bases from V and 0 from J, leaving 9 bases between them. CDR3 sequence reads: CASSISGSTDTQYF. CDR3 DNA sequence: TGCGCCAGCAGCATAAGCGGCAGCACAGATACGCAGTATTTT. Using reference TRBV5-1 and TRBJ2-3 for the parts outside the CDR3, the full variable domain is KAGVTQTPRYLIKTRGQQVTLSCSPISGHRSVSWYQQTPGQGLQFLFEYFSETQRNKGNFPGRFSGRQFSNSRSEMNVSTLELGDSALYLCASSISGSTDTQYFGPGTRLTVL.

Judged by abundance, this clonotype is medium-sized (0.01 to 0.1%). Because this beta chain is a stray read in a library intended to capture alpha chains, its abundance should not be given much weight. The chain carries TRBV6-5 and TRBJ2-5, with TRBD2 matching 14 bases. The CDR3 runs 16 residues. V lost 8 bases and J lost 4; bases outside the gene matches: 9. Germline CDR1 and CDR2: MNHEY and SVGAGI. The CDR3 DNA is TGTGCCAGCGGGACAACGGGACTAGCGGGGGCAGAGACCCAGTACTTC. It yields the protein CASGTTGLAGAETQYF.

This clonotype occurred many times. This beta chain turned up in a library designed for alpha chains; as an off-target read, its abundance says little. V and J are TRBV28 and TRBJ2-2; the D gene is possibly TRBD1 (6 bases). The CDR3 covers 14 residues. The germline CDR1 and CDR2 sequences are MDHEN and SYDVKM. V lost 6 bases, J lost 7 bases, and 15 bases lay in between. The CDR3 loop is CASRQGKSVGELFF. DNA of the CDR3: TGTGCCAGCAGGCAGGGGAAGAGTGTCGGGGAGCTGTTTTTT.

The sample holds many counts of this clonotype. This beta chain came through as a stray read in a library set up for alpha chains, and its size says little. The chain employs TRBV7-9 and TRBJ1-6, with D perhaps TRBD1 (6 bases). Germline CDR1 and CDR2: SEHNR and FQNEAQ (reference sequence). The CDR3 totals 18 residues. V shed 4 bases and J shed 7 bases, with 23 bases lying between them. CDR3 bases: TGTGCCAGCAGCTCCCGATTCGCGGCAGGGGATGGAAATTCACCCCTCCACTTT. Its protein product is CASSSRFAAGDGNSPLHF.